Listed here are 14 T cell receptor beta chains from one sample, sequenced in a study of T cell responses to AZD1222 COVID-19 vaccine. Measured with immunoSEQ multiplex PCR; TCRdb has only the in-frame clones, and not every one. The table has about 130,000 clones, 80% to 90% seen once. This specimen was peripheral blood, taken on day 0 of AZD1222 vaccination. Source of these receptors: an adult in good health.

The CDR3 region has the DNA TGTGCCAGCAGTTACTCGTACCCTGAGGAGGTCGCTGAAGCTTTCTTT. The encoded protein is CASSYSYPEEVAEAFF. The V and J genes are TRBV6-5 and TRBJ1-1; D uncertain. Trimming pared 0 bases from V and 6 bases from J, leaving 17 bases between. This CDR3 region has 16 residues. Germline V gene lookup returns CDR1 MNHEY and CDR2 SVGAGI.

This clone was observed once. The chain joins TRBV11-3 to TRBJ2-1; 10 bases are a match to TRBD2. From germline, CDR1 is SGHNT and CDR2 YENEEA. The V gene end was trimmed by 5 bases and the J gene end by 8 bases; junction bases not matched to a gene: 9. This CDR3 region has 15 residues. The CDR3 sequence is CASSPASGRSDEQFF. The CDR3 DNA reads TGTGCCAGCAGCCCCGCTAGCGGGAGATCCGATGAGCAGTTCTTC.

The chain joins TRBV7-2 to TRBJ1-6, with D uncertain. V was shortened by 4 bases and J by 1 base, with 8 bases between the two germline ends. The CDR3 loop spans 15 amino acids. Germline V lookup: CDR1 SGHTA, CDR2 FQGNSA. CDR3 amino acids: CASSYSGSYNSPLHF. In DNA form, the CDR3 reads TGTGCCAGCAGCTACTCCGGGTCCTATAATTCACCCCTCCACTTT.

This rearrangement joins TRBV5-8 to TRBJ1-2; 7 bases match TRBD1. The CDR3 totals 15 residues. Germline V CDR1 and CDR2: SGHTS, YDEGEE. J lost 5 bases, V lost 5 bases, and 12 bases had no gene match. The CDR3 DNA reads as TGTGCCAGCAGAGACAGGGTGGGGATTCGGTATGGCTACACCTTC. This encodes CASRDRVGIRYGYTF.

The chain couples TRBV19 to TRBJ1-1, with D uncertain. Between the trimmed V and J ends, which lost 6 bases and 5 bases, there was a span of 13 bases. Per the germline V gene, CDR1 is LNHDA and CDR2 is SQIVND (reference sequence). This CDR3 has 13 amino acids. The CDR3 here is CASSPVTGTEAFF. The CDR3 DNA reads TGTGCCAGTAGCCCAGTCACGGGGACTGAAGCTTTCTTT.

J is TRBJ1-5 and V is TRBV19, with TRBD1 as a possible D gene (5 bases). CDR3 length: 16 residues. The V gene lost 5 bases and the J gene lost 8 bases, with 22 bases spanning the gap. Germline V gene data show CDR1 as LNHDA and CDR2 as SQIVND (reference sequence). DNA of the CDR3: TGTGCCAGTAGTTTAGGCGGGGGAGGGAATTTGGAGCCCCAGCATTTT. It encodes CASSLGGGGNLEPQHF.

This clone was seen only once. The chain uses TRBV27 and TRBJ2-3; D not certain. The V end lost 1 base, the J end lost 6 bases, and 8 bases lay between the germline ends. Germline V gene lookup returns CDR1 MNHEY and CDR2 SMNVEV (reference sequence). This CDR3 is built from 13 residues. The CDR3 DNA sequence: TGTGCCAGCAGTTTATTTCCCTGGGATACGCAGTATTTT. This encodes CASSLFPWDTQYF.

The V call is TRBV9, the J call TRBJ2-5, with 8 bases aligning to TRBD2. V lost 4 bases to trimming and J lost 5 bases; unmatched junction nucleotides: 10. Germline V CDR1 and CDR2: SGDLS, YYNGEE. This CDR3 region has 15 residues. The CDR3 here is CASSPQVAGLETQYF. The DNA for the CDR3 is TGTGCCAGCAGCCCCCAGGTAGCGGGGCTTGAGACCCAGTACTTC.

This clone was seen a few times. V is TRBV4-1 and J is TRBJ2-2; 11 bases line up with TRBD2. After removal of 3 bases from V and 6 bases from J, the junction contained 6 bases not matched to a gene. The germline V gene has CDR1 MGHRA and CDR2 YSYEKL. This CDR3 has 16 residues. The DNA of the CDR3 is TGCGCCAGCAGCCAGCTTAGCGGGAGGGCGCCCGGGGAGCTGTTTTTT. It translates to CASSQLSGRAPGELFF.

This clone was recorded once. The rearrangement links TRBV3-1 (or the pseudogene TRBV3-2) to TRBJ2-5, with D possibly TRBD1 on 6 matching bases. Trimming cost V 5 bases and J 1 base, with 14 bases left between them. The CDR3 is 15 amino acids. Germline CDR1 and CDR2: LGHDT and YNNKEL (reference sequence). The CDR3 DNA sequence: TGTGCCAGCAGCTACTTGGGGGCAGGCCAAGAGACCCAGTACTTC. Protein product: CASSYLGAGQETQYF.

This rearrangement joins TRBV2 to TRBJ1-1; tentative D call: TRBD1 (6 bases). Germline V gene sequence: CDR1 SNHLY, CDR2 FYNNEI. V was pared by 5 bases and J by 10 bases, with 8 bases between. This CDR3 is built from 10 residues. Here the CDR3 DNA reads TGTGCCAGCAGTTCAGGGGCAGCTTTCTTT. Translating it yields CASSSGAAFF.

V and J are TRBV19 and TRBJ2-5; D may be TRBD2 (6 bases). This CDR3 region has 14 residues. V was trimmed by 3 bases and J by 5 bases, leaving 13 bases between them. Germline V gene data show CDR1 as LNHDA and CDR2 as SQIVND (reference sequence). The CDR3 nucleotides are TGTGCCAGTAGTATGATCCTCAGCGGGGAGACCCAGTACTTC. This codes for CASSMILSGETQYF.

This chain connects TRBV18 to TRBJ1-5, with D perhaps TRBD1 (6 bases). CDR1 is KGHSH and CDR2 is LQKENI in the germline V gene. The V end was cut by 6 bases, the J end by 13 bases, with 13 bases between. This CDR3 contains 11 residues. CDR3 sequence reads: CASSDDRSQHF. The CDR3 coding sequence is TGTGCCAGCTCGGACGACAGGTCGCAGCATTTT.

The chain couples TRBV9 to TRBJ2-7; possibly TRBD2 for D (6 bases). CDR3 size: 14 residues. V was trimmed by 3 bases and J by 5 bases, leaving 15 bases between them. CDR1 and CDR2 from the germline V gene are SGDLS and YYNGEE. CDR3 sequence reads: CASSAEGGTHEQYF. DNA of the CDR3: TGTGCCAGCAGCGCGGAGGGCGGGACCCACGAGCAGTACTTC.